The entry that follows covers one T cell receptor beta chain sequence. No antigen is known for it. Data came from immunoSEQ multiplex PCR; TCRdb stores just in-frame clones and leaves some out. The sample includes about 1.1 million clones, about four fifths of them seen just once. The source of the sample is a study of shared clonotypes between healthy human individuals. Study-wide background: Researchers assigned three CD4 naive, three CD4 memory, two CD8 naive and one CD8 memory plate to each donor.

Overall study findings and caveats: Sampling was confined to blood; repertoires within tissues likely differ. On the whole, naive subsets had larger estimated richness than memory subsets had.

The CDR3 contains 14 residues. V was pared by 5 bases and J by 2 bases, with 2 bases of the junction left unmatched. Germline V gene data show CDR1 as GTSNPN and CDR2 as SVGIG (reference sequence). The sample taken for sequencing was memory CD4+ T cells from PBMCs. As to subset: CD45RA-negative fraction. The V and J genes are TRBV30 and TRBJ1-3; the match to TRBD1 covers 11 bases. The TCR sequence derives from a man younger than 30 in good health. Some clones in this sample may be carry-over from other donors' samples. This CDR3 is CAWGTGGAGNTIYF. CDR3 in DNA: TGTGCCTGGGGGACAGGGGGAGCTGGAAACACCATATATTTT. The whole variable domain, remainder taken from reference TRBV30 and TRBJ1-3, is SQTIHQWPATLVQPVGSPLSLECTVEGTSNPNLYWYRQAAGRGLQLLFYSVGIGQISSEVPQNLSASRPQDRQFILSSKKLLLSDSGFYLCAWGTGGAGNTIYFGEGSWLTVV.